What follows are 20 T cell receptor beta chains derived from one specimen sequenced in a study of blood T cell repertoires in COVID-19. Sequencing was performed with immunoSEQ multiplex PCR; in TCRdb, only in-frame clones are kept and a portion is missing. The sample includes more than 200,000 clones, approximately 82% of them seen just once. What was sequenced was peripheral blood. The receptors come from a woman aged 80 or over with active or convalescent COVID-19.

The chain recombines TRBV6-4 with TRBJ2-1, with 7 bases identical to TRBD2. The CDR3 loop spans 13 amino acids. V lost 8 bases and J lost 7; bases outside the gene matches: 8. The germline V gene encodes CDR1 MRHNA and CDR2 SNTAGT. Written as DNA, the CDR3 is TGTGCCAGCGGGGCAGGGAGGGATAATGAGCAGTTCTTC. Amino acids: CASGAGRDNEQFF.

This chain joins TRBV2 and TRBJ2-1, with unresolved D. Trimming removed 4 bases from V and 5 bases from J, with 9 bases in between. Germline V CDR1 and CDR2: SNHLY, FYNNEI. The CDR3 runs 13 residues. The CDR3 DNA follows: TGTGCCAGCAGTGCACGAGTGAACAATGAGCAGTTCTTC. Translated: CASSARVNNEQFF.

The chain couples TRBV10-3 to TRBJ1-2; D is perhaps TRBD1 (6 bases). The V gene lost 3 bases and the J gene lost 2 bases, with 13 bases spanning the gap. Per germline, CDR1 ENHRY and CDR2 SYGVKD. The CDR3 totals 15 residues. CDR3 residues: CAISDGNRANYGYTF. The CDR3 coding sequence is TGTGCCATCAGTGATGGGAACAGGGCGAACTATGGCTACACCTTC.

This chain connects TRBV3-1 (or the pseudogene TRBV3-2) to TRBJ2-7; 7 bases match TRBD2. This CDR3 comprises 13 residues. Germline CDR1 LGHDT, CDR2 YNNKEL (reference sequence). The V and J ends lost 7 bases and 5 bases, in that order; junction bases with no gene match: 8. DNA for the CDR3: TGTGCCAGCACCCTTTGGGGGGGGGACGAGCAGTACTTC. This translates into CASTLWGGDEQYF.

V is TRBV5-1 and J is TRBJ1-2; 12 bases are a match to TRBD1. This CDR3 is built from 15 residues. J lost 5 bases, V lost 6 bases, and 8 bases had no gene match. Looked up from germline, CDR1 is SGHRS and CDR2 is YFSETQ. CDR3 nucleotides: TGCGCCAGCACCCAGGGACAGGGGGCTCGATATGGCTACACCTTC. Translation: CASTQGQGARYGYTF.

This chain uses TRBV5-4 with TRBJ2-3, with 9 bases matching TRBD2. The germline gives CDR1 SGHNT, CDR2 YYREEE (reference sequence). This CDR3 has 15 amino acids. V dropped 1 base and J dropped 2; count of bases not matched to a gene: 2. The DNA of the CDR3 is TGTGCCAGCAGCTTGCCTAGCGGGATCACAGATACGCAGTATTTT. As protein: CASSLPSGITDTQYF.

This clone was observed a few times. The V gene is TRBV15, the J gene TRBJ2-1; 10 bases match TRBD2. The CDR3 has 14 residues. The J segment lost 6 bases and the V segment lost 3 bases, leaving 2 bases of the junction unmatched. Germline V gene sequence: CDR1 LNHNV, CDR2 YYDKDF (reference sequence). CDR3: CATSRGTSANEQFF. DNA of the CDR3: TGTGCCACCAGCAGGGGGACTAGCGCCAATGAGCAGTTCTTC.

CDR3 in amino acids: CASKLAGGGNQPQHF. As DNA, the CDR3 is TGTGCCAGCAAATTGGCGGGGGGTGGCAATCAGCCCCAGCATTTT. This chain connects TRBV2 to TRBJ1-5; D is possibly TRBD1 (5 bases). V was shortened by 7 bases and J by 2 bases, with 15 bases between the two germline ends. The CDR3 is 15 amino acids. The germline V gene encodes CDR1 SNHLY and CDR2 FYNNEI.

CDR3 nucleotides: TGTGCCAGCAGCTTAGGAGCCAGGGTGGGTCAGCCCCAGCATTTT. It yields the protein CASSLGARVGQPQHF. The J gene is TRBJ1-5, the V gene TRBV7-8; TRBD1 is a possible D gene (5 bases). V lost 1 base, J lost 6 bases, and 13 bases lay in between. The CDR3 loop spans 15 amino acids. Germline values: CDR1 SGHVS, CDR2 FQNEAQ. The variable domain in full, with the rest retrieved from reference TRBV7-8 and TRBJ1-5, is GAGVSQSPRYKVAKRGQDVALRCDPISGHVSLFWYQQALGQGPEFLTYFQNEAQLDKSGLPSDRFFAERPEGSVSTLKIQRTQQEDSAVYLCASSLGARVGQPQHFGDGTRLSIL.

This chain links TRBV29-1 with TRBJ1-1; D perhaps matches TRBD1 (6 bases). Germline V gene data show CDR1 as SQVTM and CDR2 as ANQGSEA. The V end was cut by 1 base, the J end by 4 bases, with 13 bases between. The CDR3 totals 14 residues. CDR3 protein: CSVEGWGRGTEAFF. CDR3 sequence (DNA): TGCAGCGTTGAAGGATGGGGGCGCGGCACTGAAGCTTTCTTT.

This rearrangement joins TRBV20-1 to TRBJ2-7; a weak D match, TRBD1 (6 bases). Per germline, CDR1 DFQATT and CDR2 SNEGSKA (reference sequence). The CDR3 totals 11 residues. V shed 6 bases and J shed 4 bases, with 10 bases lying between them. Here the CDR3 DNA reads TGCAGTGCGCCGACAGGATACGAGCAGTACTTC. Protein sequence: CSAPTGYEQYF.

This clone was counted a single time. The chain joins TRBV18 to TRBJ2-5; D perhaps matches TRBD2 (5 bases). The CDR3 has 14 amino acids. The germline gives CDR1 KGHSH, CDR2 LQKENI. With 3 bases removed from V and 1 base from J, the gap between germline ends came to 9 bases. In nucleotides, the CDR3 is TGTGCCAGCTCACCCCCTAGCTTCCAAGAGACCCAGTACTTC. This translates into CASSPPSFQETQYF.

The V call is TRBV6-5, the J call TRBJ1-6; 8 nucleotides line up with TRBD1. Trimming cost V 6 bases and J 12 bases; bases outside gene matches: 13. This CDR3 is built from 15 residues. Germline assignment: CDR1 MNHEY and CDR2 SVGAGI. The CDR3 sequence: CASRPPGQVNGPLHF. CDR3 nucleotide sequence: TGTGCCAGCAGACCACCGGGACAGGTCAACGGACCCCTCCACTTT.

The chain recombines TRBV5-1 with TRBJ1-4, with D uncertain. Germline values: CDR1 SGHRS, CDR2 YFSETQ. The CDR3 has 15 amino acids. V lost 1 base and J lost 3, with 10 bases in between. The CDR3 protein is CASSLSQVPNEKLFF. The CDR3 nucleotides are TGCGCCAGCAGCTTGTCGCAGGTTCCTAATGAAAAACTGTTTTTT. The whole variable domain, remainder taken from reference TRBV5-1 and TRBJ1-4, is KAGVTQTPRYLIKTRGQQVTLSCSPISGHRSVSWYQQTPGQGLQFLFEYFSETQRNKGNFPGRFSGRQFSNSRSEMNVSTLELGDSALYLCASSLSQVPNEKLFFGSGTQLSVL.

The chain uses TRBV6-4 and TRBJ1-5; D possibly corresponds to TRBD1 (5 bases). CDR3 length: 15 amino acids. CDR1 is MRHNA and CDR2 is SNTAGT in the germline V gene. Trimming cost V 5 bases and J 7 bases, with 18 bases left between them. This CDR3 reads CASSNHPRRDQPQHF. As DNA, the CDR3 is TGTGCCAGCAGTAACCACCCCAGGCGGGACCAGCCCCAGCATTTT.

The V call is TRBV4-1, the J call TRBJ1-5; 7 positions match TRBD1. There are 15 residues in the CDR3. Germline CDR1 is MGHRA and CDR2 is YSYEKL. With 0 bases clipped from V and 7 bases from J, the junction kept 6 bases outside the gene matches. The CDR3 loop reads CASSQDDRERQPQHF. The CDR3 DNA reads as TGCGCCAGCAGCCAAGACGACAGGGAGCGGCAGCCCCAGCATTTT.

This rearrangement joins TRBV19 to TRBJ1-5; D is undetermined. The CDR3 spans 15 residues. The V and J ends lost 7 bases and 0 bases respectively, with 13 bases between them. Germline V CDR1 and CDR2: LNHDA, SQIVND (reference sequence). The CDR3 DNA is TGTGCCAGTAACACACAAGTTTATAGCAATCAGCCCCAGCATTTT. This translates into CASNTQVYSNQPQHF.

V is TRBV14 and J is TRBJ2-5; 14 bases match TRBD2. The CDR3 runs 18 residues. Per germline, CDR1 SGHDN and CDR2 FVKESK. V was clipped by 0 bases and J by 5 bases; unmatched bases: 8. CDR3 protein: CASSQDRLAGGSTETQYF. As DNA, the CDR3 is TGTGCCAGCAGCCAAGATAGACTAGCGGGAGGGTCGACGGAGACCCAGTACTTC.

The V gene is TRBV6-1, the J gene TRBJ2-7, with 7 positions matching TRBD1. The CDR3 runs 15 residues. Germline assignment: CDR1 MNHNS and CDR2 SASEGT. The junction had 6 bases not matched to a gene; V was cut back by 2 bases and J by 2 bases. CDR3 coding DNA: TGTGCCAGCAGTGAACAAGACAGGGCCACCTACGAGCAGTACTTC. Protein product: CASSEQDRATYEQYF.

The rearrangement joins TRBV29-1 to TRBJ1-4; TRBD1 aligns across 8 bases. The CDR3 sequence is 13 residues long. Germline CDR1 and CDR2: SQVTM and ANQGSEA. The ends lost 7 bases at V and 7 bases at J; junction bases unmatched: 8. The CDR3 here is CSADDRGSEKLFF. The CDR3 DNA reads as TGCAGCGCCGATGACAGGGGTAGTGAAAAACTGTTTTTT.